The present TCR beta chain was sequenced within a study of T cells after yellow fever vaccination. Germline CDR1 MGHRA, CDR2 YSYEKL. The CDR3 is 16 amino acids. V gave up 0 bases and J gave up 2 bases, with 13 bases separating them. This clonotype appeared a few times. The antigen is not known. Regarding the study as a whole: Subsequent booster samples again held most clones from primary vaccination (roughly 95% CD4, about 86% CD8). Repertoires obtained by FACS sorting could include abundant clonotypes that entered as contaminants from the bulk population.

Via MiXCR, TCRdb re-called the 5' RACE reads, giving one row per CDR3 protein. The sample records about 160,000 distinct CDR3 sequences, 9.3% being singletons. This TCR came from a man aged 18-30 years who received the YFV17D yellow fever vaccine. The rearrangement uses TRBV4-1 and TRBJ2-5, with D possibly matching TRBD2 (6 bases). The material sequenced was CD8+ T cells sorted from PBMCs, taken 45 days after the yellow fever booster vaccination. The CDR3 DNA reads as TGCGCCAGCAGCCAAGATGGGGGACTGCTACAAGAGACCCAGTACTTC. Translating gives CASSQDGGLLQETQYF.